This T cell receptor beta chain was recorded in a study of identical twins. Whole-study results and caveats: Twins shared beta out-of-frame sequences in excess, but this excess was weaker. Interpretation of the results relied on cross-sectional statistical analysis and not on following the same donors. Cord blood beta clonotypes present at high abundance carried fewer insertions; no such pattern appeared in memory repertoires.

TCRdb itself ran the 5' RACE reads through MiXCR, one entry per CDR3 protein. The sample shows about 200,000 distinct CDR3 sequences, 6% to 9% of them seen only once. As to this clonotype: Its antigen is as yet unknown. A single base separates this from a much larger clone, so it may be a read error.

The CDR3 is 16 residues long. CDR1 is SQVTM and CDR2 is ANQGSEA in the germline V gene. A further study also used this sample, focusing on yellow fever vaccine responses in identical twins.

The TCR originated in a woman aged 18-30 years in good health. The V call is TRBV29-1, the J call TRBJ2-3; no clear D. Sequencing was done on a sample of memory (CD45RO+) T cells sorted from blood. CDR3 nucleotides: TGCAGCGTTCGCCCCGGCCCGGACGGTACAACAGATTCGCAGTATTTT. Translating it yields CSVRPGPDGTTDSQYF.